The entry below describes one T cell receptor beta chain. CDR3 size: 16 residues. V lost 1 base, J lost 1 base, and 9 bases lay in between. CDR1 KGHDR and CDR2 SFDVKD come from the germline V gene. This specimen comes from a study of blood T cell repertoires in COVID-19. Study as a whole: The samples span acute and convalescent COVID-19 from the United States, Italy and Spain. T cells, B-cell-depleted T cells, or PBMCs supplied cDNA or gDNA.

Study processing details: Scientists estimated how many nucleated cells there were by amplifying reference gene primers. Using immunoSEQ multiplex PCR, the repertoire was profiled, and TCRdb retains in-frame clones only, with some absent. Clone size and V and J calls were adopted from that table, with D and trimming inferred from the DNA. The repertoire holds about 150,000 clones, 80% seen once, with under 0.75% in the top ten. The TCR sequence derives from a man in his sixties with acute or convalescent COVID-19. Sequenced input: peripheral blood. The chain is built from TRBV24-1 and TRBJ2-2; D possibly corresponds to TRBD1 (6 bases). The CDR3 nucleotides are TGTGCCACCAGTGATTTAGCACAGGGGAACACCGGGGAGCTGTTTTTT. Its protein product is CATSDLAQGNTGELFF.